This T cell receptor beta chain comes out of a study of shared clonotypes between healthy human individuals (dated by TCRdb to between 2020 and 2021). Broadly, across the study: The cohort comprised two women and a few men aged 18 to 49 years. To estimate repertoire size and how much clonotype sharing occurs between individuals, the study deeply sequenced the blood TCR repertoires of 4 to 6 healthy adults. Each donor's leukapheresis produced roughly between roughly 0.85 and 9 billion PBMCs. To increase sequencing depth and limit assay-specific biases, different laboratories used diverse techniques to prepare libraries and sequence TCR repertoires. Per donor, three plates each were used for CD4 naive and CD4 memory, two for CD8 naive, and one for CD8 memory. Overall study results and their limits: Sampling was restricted to blood, and TCR repertoires in tissues likely differ from the TCR repertoires found in blood. Higher generation probabilities were observed for clonotypes shared by all four sorted-subset donors than for non-shared clonotypes. Approximately 5% of naive CD4, around 3.5% of naive CD8, approximately 2% of memory CD4, and around 0.42% of memory CD8 clonotypes were shared across a few donors. Even with the large sequencing depth, rarefaction of the sorted-subset datasets indicated that sequencing was incomplete. Because the study included only a small number of donors, the genetic and exposure-history diversity represented was limited. Larger estimated clonotype richness was generally found for naive subsets than for memory subsets. Pairwise subsampling indicated that sequencing depth was expected to affect the degree of clonotype sharing among donors.

Using the deep immunoSEQ assay, TCR CDR3 regions were amplified from genomic DNA by multiplex PCR. Extracted genomic DNA from each cell subset was distributed evenly across all wells of several immunoSEQ 96-well plates, and each plate was treated as a replicate. Each replicate PCR for sorted subsets received around 200 ng genomic DNA, equal to tens of thousands of T cell genomes. Purified libraries were quantified with a Qubit 3.0 fluorometer, sized on a Bioanalyzer 2100, and re-quantified with the KAPA Library Quantification kit. Every immunoSEQ 96-well plate was sequenced on a dedicated single-read 150-cycle Illumina NextSeq 550 flow cell. The authors' analysis ran thus. Because the immunoSEQ output included only junctional sequences and no quality scores, the filtering could not be the same as the filtering used for full-length reads. To assign V/J genes and CDR3, sequences were annotated against IMGT germline references using PyIR, a Python wrapper for IgBLAST v1.9. Reads with weak V/J assignments (E-value above 1e-6), missing CDR3, stop codons, out-of-frame junctions, or ambiguous translated residues were removed. V3J clonotypes were defined by identical inferred V gene, J gene, and CDR3 amino acid sequence. The percentage overlap between two repertoires was calculated by dividing the number of shared unique clonotypes by the size of the smaller repertoire. RTK rarefaction, the Chao1 estimator, and Recon v2.1 estimates of unobserved clonotypes were used to assess repertoire richness. Generation probabilities for all TCRbeta clonotypes obtained by the gDNA method from a handful of donors were computed using OLGA. In its TCRdb copy, this immuneACCESS table keeps in-frame sequences only and misses some clones. Where compared with another copy, unresolved V genes explain less than half of these, and the others have no known cause. V and J calls plus clone size are reproduced from that table; the DNA served to infer D and trimming. The sample contains a few hundred thousand clones, roughly 70% of them found a single time. The ten largest account for 10% of the sample.

This clone turned up a few times. Its antigen is not yet known. No much larger clone exists at a distance of one base, and base qualities are not known. The donors were healthy, HIV-negative adults with no recently reported acute infections or vaccinations. Only Caucasian adults living in Nashville, Tennessee, USA were represented among the donors. CD4+ T cells were enriched through magnetic negative selection, after which naive cells were positively selected on CD45RA and the remaining negative fraction served as the memory subset. After blood collection by leukapheresis, PBMCs were isolated using Ficoll-Histopaque density gradient centrifugation and then cryopreserved in the vapor phase of liquid nitrogen. Analytical flow cytometry was used to check the purity and quantity of each magnetically sorted T cell population. From each sorted fraction, genomic DNA was isolated and quantified by UV absorbance on a Nanodrop 2000c.

V loses 0 bases of germline sequence and J loses 5 bases, and the interval between the two ends is 19 bases. Reading from cysteine to phenylalanine, the CDR3 counts 17 amino acids. Just the 51-base CDR3 DNA is kept, in frame starting at base 1. CDR1 SGHDN and CDR2 FVKESK are derived from the germline V gene. The origin of this receptor is a man aged 25 to 40 in good health. Sequencing was carried out using memory CD4+ T cells sorted from blood. The sample's cell subset or site label, in plain terms: CD45RA-negative fraction. The chain is assembled from TRBV14 and TRBJ1-1; tentative D gene TRBD1, with 6 bases matching. The DNA sequence reads TGTGCCAGCAGCCAAGATAGGCTCAGGGGCGCGGGGACTGAAGCTTTCTTT. Its coded protein is CASSQDRLRGAGTEAFF.